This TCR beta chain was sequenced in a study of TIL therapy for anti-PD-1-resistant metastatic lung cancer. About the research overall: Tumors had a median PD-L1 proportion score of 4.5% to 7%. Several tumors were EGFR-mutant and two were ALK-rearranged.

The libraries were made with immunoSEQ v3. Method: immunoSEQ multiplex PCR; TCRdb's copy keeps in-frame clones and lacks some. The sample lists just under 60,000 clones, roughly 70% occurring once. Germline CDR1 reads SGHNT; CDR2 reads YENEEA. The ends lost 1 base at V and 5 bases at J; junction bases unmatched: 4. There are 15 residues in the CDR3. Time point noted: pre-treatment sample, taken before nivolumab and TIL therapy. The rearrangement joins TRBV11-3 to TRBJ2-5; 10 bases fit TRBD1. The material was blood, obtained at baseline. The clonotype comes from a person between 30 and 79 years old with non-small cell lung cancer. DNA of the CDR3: TGTGCCAGCAGCTTAGGGGACAGGGGTGGTGAGACCCAGTACTTC. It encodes CASSLGDRGGETQYF.